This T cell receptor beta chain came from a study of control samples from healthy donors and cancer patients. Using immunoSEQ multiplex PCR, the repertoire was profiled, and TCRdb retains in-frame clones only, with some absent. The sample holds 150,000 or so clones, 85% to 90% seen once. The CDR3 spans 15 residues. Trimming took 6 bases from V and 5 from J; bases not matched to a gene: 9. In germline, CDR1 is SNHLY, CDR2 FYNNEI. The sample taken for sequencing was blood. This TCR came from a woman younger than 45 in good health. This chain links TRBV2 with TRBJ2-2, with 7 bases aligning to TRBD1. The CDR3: CASSADRVGTGELFF. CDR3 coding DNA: TGTGCCAGCAGCGCCGACAGGGTCGGGACCGGGGAGCTGTTTTTT.